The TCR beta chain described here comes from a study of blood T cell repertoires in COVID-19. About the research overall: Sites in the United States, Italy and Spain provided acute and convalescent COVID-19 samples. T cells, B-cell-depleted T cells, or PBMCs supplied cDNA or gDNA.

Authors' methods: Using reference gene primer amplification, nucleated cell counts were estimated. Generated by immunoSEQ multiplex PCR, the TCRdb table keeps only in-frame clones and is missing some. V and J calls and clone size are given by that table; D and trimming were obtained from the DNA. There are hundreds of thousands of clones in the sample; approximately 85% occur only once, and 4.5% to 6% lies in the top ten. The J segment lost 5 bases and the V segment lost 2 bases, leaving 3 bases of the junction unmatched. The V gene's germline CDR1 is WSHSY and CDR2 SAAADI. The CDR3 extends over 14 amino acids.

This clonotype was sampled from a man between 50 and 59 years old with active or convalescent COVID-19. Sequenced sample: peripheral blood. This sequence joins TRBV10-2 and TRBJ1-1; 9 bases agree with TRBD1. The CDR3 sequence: CASSERQGGTEAFF. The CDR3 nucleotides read TGCGCCAGCAGTGAGAGACAGGGGGGAACTGAAGCTTTCTTT.